Listed below are T cell receptor beta chains from one sample, sequenced in a study of spatial heterogeneity in lung cancer. TCRdb reprocessed the 5' RACE reads via MiXCR and lists one record per CDR3 protein. This repertoire shows roughly 25,000 distinct CDR3 sequences, 9.5% to 15% found once; its top ten account for less than 30%. Sequenced here: PBMCs, sampled at surgery. All receptors derive from a female donor with early-stage non-small cell lung cancer. The CDR3 runs from the conserved cysteine through the conserved F or W. A D gene is named only where the DNA matches it firmly. Some rows mark clone size as missing; the rest say once, few, many or name a class of expanded clone.

TRBV19	TRBD2	many	TRBJ2-2	CASIGRASGELFF	TGTGCCAGTATCGGGAGGGCCAGCGGGGAGCTGTTTTTT
TRBV7-2	TRBD2	few	TRBJ2-7	CVSSPRLAGAYEQYF	TGTGTCAGCAGCCCACGACTAGCGGGAGCCTACGAGCAGTACTTC
TRBV10-3	TRBD1	few	TRBJ1-1	CAIRVDRGSNTEAFF	TGTGCCATCAGGGTCGACAGGGGGTCTAACACTGAAGCTTTCTTT
TRBV6-2/TRBV6-3	NA	few	TRBJ1-1	CASSRGVFNTEVFF	TGTGCCAGCAGCCGGGGGGTTTTCAACACTGAAGTTTTCTTT
TRBV20-1	NA	many	TRBJ2-3	CSADRATDTQYF	TGTAGTGCGGACCGGGCCACAGATACGCAGTATTTT
TRBV7-9	NA	many	TRBJ2-5	CASSHRGGSGGTETQYF	TGTGCCAGCAGCCACCGGGGCGGTAGCGGAGGTACGGAGACCCAGTACTTC
TRBV12-3/TRBV12-4	TRBD1	NA	TRBJ2-5	CASSFFGTGVETQYF	TGTGCCAGCAGTTTTTTCGGGACAGGGGTAGAGACCCAGTACTTC
TRBV6-2/TRBV6-3	NA	NA	TRBJ2-1	CASSFVAGISYNEQFF	TGTGCCAGCAGTTTTGTTGCGGGAATCTCCTACAATGAGCAGTTCTTC
TRBV7-9	TRBD1	many	TRBJ1-6	CASSGEDRSLYNSPLHF	TGTGCCAGCAGCGGGGAGGACAGGTCGCTTTATAATTCACCCCTCCACTTT
TRBV5-5	NA	many	TRBJ2-3	CASSLGGAGLSTDTQYF	TGTGCCAGCAGCTTGGGCGGGGCAGGCCTGAGCACAGATACGCAGTATTTT
TRBV5-4	TRBD2	many	TRBJ2-1	CASSLAGLAGDNEQFF	TGTGCCAGCAGCTTGGCCGGACTAGCGGGCGACAATGAGCAGTTCTTC
TRBV28	NA	many	TRBJ1-1	CASNGVAEAFF	TGTGCCAGCAACGGGGTAGCTGAAGCTTTCTTT
TRBV20-1	NA	many	TRBJ2-7	CSARVSSSSYEQYF	TGCAGTGCTAGAGTTTCATCCAGCTCCTACGAGCAGTACTTC
TRBV7-9	TRBD2	many	TRBJ2-7	CASSSRGSSGRAHYEQYF	TGTGCCAGCAGCTCCAGGGGGTCTAGCGGGAGGGCACACTACGAGCAGTACTTC